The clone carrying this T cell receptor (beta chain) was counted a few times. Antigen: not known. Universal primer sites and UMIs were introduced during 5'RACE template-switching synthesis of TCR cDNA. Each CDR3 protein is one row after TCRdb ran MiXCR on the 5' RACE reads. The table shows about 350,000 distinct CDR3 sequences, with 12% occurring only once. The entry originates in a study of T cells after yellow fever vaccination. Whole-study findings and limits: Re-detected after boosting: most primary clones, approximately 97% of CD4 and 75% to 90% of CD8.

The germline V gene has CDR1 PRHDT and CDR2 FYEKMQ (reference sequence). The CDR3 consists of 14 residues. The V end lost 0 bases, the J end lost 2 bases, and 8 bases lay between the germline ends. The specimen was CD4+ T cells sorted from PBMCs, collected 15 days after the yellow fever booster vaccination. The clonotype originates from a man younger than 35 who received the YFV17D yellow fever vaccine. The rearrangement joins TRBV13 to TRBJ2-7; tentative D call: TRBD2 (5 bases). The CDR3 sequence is CASSLGGVAYEQYF. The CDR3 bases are TGTGCCAGCAGCTTAGGGGGAGTGGCCTACGAGCAGTACTTC.